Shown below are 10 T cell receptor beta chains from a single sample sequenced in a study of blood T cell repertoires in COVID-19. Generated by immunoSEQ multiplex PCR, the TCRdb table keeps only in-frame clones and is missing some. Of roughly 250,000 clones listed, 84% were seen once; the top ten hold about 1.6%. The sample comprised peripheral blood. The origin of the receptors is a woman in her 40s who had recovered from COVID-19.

The CDR3 DNA sequence: TGCGCCAGCAGCTTGGGACAGTCGGAGACCCAGTACTTC. Protein: CASSLGQSETQYF. V and J are TRBV5-1 and TRBJ2-5, with TRBD1 as a possible D gene (5 bases). Germline lookup yields CDR1 SGHRS and CDR2 YFSETQ. V was pared by 0 bases and J by 5 bases, with 8 bases between. CDR3 size: 13 residues.

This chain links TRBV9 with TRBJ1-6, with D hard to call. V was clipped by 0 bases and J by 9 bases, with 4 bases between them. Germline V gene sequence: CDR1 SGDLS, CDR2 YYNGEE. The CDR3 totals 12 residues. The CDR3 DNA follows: TGTGCCAGCAGCGTAGGAGGTTCACCCCTCCACTTT. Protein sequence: CASSVGGSPLHF.

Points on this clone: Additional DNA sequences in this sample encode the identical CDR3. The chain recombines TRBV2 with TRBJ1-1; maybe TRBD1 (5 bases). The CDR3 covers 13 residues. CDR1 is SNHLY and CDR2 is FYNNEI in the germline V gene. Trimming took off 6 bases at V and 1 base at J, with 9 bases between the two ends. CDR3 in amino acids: CASSNDRNTEAFF. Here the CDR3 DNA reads TGTGCCAGCAGCAACGACAGGAACACTGAAGCTTTCTTT.

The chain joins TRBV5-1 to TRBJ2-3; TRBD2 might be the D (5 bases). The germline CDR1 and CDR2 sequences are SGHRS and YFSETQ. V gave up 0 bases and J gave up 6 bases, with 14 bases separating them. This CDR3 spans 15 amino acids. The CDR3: CASSLVRLERDTQYF. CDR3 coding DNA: TGCGCCAGCAGCTTGGTTAGGTTGGAGCGGGATACGCAGTATTTT.

In DNA, the CDR3 is TGTGCCAGCAGTGCCGACAGTCCGTATGGCTACACCTTC. As protein: CASSADSPYGYTF. The chain uses TRBV28 and TRBJ1-2, with D tentatively TRBD1 (5 bases). The germline V gene encodes CDR1 MDHEN and CDR2 SYDVKM. Trimming took off 5 bases at V and 5 bases at J, with 12 bases between the two ends. The CDR3 loop spans 13 amino acids.

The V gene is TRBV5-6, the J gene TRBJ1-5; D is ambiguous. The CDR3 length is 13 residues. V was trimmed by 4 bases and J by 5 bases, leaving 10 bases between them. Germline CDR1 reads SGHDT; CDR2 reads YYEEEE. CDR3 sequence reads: CASSGGGHQPQHF. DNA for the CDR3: TGTGCCAGCAGCGGCGGTGGTCATCAGCCCCAGCATTTT. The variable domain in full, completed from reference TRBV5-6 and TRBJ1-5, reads DAGVTQSPTHLIKTRGQQVTLRCSPKSGHDTVSWYQQALGQGPQFIFQYYEEEERQRGNFPDRFSGHQFPNYSSELNVNALLLGDSALYLCASSGGGHQPQHFGDGTRLSIL.

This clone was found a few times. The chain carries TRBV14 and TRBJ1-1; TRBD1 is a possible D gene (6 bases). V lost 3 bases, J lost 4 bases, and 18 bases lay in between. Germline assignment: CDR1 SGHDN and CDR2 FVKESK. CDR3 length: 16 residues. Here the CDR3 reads CASSQYSSQGSTEAFF. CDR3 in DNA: TGTGCCAGCAGCCAGTATAGCAGCCAGGGGAGCACTGAAGCTTTCTTT.

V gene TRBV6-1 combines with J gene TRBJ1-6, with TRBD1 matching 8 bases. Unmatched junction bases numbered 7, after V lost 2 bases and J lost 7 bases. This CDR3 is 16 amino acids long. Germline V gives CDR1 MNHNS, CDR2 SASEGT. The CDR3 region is CASSETIGQGNSPLHF. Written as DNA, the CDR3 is TGTGCCAGCAGTGAAACAATCGGACAGGGAAATTCACCCCTCCACTTT.

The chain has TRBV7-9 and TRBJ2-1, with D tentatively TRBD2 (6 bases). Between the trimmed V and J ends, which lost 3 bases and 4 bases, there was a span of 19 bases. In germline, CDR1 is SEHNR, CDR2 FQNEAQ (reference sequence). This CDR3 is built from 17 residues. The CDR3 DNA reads TGTGCCAGCAGCTTCGATGGAGGGGTTTCAGTGTACAATGAGCAGTTCTTC. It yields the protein CASSFDGGVSVYNEQFF.

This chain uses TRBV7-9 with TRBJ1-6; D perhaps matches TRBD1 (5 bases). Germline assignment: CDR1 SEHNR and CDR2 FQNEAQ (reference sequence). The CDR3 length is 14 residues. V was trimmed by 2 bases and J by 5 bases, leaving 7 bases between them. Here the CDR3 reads CASSLNRNNSPLHF. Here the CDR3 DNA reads TGTGCCAGCAGCTTAAACAGGAATAATTCACCCCTCCACTTT.